The clone carrying this T cell receptor beta chain was picked up a small number of times. The antigen remains undetermined. The data originate from a study of T cell responses to AZD1222 COVID-19 vaccine. Overall study results and limits: As reported, nearly half of all spike-specific TCRs target variant regions that are unmutated. Females made up more of the donors, who were largely white British, and clonal diversity may have come out too low.

This table comes from immunoSEQ multiplex PCR, and its TCRdb copy is limited to in-frame clones, with some not included. The sample lists about 120,000 clones, around 90% occurring once. V was trimmed by 4 bases and J by 8 bases, leaving 12 bases between them. The germline gives CDR1 SGHDT, CDR2 YYEEEE. This CDR3 spans 12 amino acids. The receptor's source is an adult in good health. The chain uses TRBV5-6 and TRBJ1-1; perhaps TRBD1 as D (5 bases). Sequencing used peripheral blood, obtained on day 0 of AZD1222 vaccination. The CDR3 DNA sequence: TGTGCCAGCAGCCTGGCGGCAGGGGAAGCTTTCTTT. Translating it yields CASSLAAGEAFF.